Described below is a single TCR beta chain sequence and its context. The antigen remains unidentified. The sample has other DNA sequences that encode this CDR3 too. This sample is drawn from a study of shared clonotypes between healthy human individuals. Study-wide background: Three plates were used per donor for CD4 naive, three for CD4 memory, two for CD8 naive and one for CD8 memory.

Assay execution proceeded at the deep level. Some clones are missing from TCRdb's copy, which holds only in-frame ones; the method was immunoSEQ multiplex PCR. This table holds roughly 660,000 clones, roughly 88% found once. Study results and caveats: Naive CD4 clonotypes overlapped across a handful of donors at 4.5% to 5.5%. Clonotypes not shared had lower generation probabilities than those common to all four donors.

The source is a young man in good health. Some clones in this sample may be carry-over from other donors' samples. Sequenced input: memory CD8+ T cells from PBMCs. The subset was: CD45RO+ cells pooled with CCR7-negative TemRA cells.

This chain's CDR3 is CASSLGGGNTEAFF. The CDR3 DNA reads TGTGCCAGCAGCTTAGGGGGGGGGAACACTGAAGCTTTCTTT. The rearrangement uses TRBV7-2 and TRBJ1-1; TRBD1 is a possible D gene (5 bases). CDR3 length equals 14 residues. V was shortened by 1 base and J by 1 base, with 7 bases between the two germline ends. CDR1 is SGHTA and CDR2 is FQGNSA in the germline V gene. Supplemented by reference TRBV7-2 and TRBJ1-1, the full variable domain reads GAGVSQSPSNKVTEKGKDVELRCDPISGHTALYWYRQSLGQGLEFLIYFQGNSAPDKSGLPSDRFSAERTGGSVSTLTIQRTQQEDSAVYLCASSLGGGNTEAFFGQGTRLTVV.